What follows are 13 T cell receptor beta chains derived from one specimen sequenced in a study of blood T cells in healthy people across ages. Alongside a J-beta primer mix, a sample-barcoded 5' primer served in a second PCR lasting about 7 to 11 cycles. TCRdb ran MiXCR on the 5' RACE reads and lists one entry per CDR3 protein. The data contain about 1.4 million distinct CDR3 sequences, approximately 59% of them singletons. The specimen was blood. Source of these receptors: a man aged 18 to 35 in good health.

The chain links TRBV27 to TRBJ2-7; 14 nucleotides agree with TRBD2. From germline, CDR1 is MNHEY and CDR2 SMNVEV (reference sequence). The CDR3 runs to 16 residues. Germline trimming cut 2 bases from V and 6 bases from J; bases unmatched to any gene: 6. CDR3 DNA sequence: TGTGCCAGCAGTTTACGGGGACTAGCGGGAGATCTCGAGCAGTACTTC. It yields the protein CASSLRGLAGDLEQYF.

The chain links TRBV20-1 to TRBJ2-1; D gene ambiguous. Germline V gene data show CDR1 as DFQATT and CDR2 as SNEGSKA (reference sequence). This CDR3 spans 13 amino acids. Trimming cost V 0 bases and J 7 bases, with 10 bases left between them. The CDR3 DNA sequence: TGCAGTGCTAGAGAATTCATAGCTAATGAGCAGTTCTTC. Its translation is CSAREFIANEQFF.

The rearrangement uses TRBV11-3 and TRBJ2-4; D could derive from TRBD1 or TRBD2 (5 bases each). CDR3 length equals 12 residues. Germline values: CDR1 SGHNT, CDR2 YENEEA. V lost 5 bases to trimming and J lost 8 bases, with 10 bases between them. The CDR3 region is CASSDGTDIQYF. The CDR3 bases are TGTGCCAGCAGCGATGGGACGGACATTCAGTACTTC.

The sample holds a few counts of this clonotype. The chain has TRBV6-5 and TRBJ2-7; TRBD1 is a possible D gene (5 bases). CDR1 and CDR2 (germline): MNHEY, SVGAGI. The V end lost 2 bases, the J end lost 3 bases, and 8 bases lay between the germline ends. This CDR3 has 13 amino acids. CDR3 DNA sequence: TGTGCCAGCAGTTACCAGGGCAACTACGAGCAGTACTTC. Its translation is CASSYQGNYEQYF.

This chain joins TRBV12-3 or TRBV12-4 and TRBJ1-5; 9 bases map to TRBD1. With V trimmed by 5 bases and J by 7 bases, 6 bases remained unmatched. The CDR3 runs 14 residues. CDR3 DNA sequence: TGTGCCAGCAGTGTCACAGGGGGCCGGCAGCCCCAGCATTTT. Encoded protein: CASSVTGGRQPQHF.

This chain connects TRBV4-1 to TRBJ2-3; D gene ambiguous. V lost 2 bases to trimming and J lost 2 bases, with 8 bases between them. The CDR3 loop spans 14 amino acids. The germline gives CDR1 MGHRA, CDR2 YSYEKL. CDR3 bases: TGCGCCAGCAGCCAATCGACAAACACAGATACGCAGTATTTT. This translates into CASSQSTNTDTQYF.

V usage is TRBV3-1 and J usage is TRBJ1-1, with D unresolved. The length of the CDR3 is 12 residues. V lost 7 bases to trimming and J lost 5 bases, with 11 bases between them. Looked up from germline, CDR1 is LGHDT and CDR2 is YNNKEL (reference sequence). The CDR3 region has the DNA TGTGCCAGCAACGCGATGGGGACTGAAGCTTTCTTT. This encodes CASNAMGTEAFF.

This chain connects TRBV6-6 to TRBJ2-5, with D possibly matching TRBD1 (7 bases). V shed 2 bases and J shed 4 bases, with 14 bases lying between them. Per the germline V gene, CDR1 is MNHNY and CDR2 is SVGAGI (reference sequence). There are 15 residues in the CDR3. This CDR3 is CASSYSRQGGETQYF. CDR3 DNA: TGTGCCAGCAGTTACAGCCGGCAGGGGGGAGAGACCCAGTACTTC.

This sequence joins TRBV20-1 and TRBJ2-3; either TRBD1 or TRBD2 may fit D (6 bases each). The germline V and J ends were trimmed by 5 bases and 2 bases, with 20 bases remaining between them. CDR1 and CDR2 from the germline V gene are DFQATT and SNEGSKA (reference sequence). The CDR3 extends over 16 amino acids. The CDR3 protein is CSAGGAVTGPTDTQYF. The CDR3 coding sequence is TGCAGTGCTGGAGGGGCGGTGACAGGTCCCACAGATACGCAGTATTTT.

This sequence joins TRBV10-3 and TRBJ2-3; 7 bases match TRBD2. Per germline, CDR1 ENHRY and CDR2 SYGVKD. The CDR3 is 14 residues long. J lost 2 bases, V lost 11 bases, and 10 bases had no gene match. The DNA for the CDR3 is TGTGCCCTACGGCCGGGGGGATCCACAGATACGCAGTATTTT. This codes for CALRPGGSTDTQYF.

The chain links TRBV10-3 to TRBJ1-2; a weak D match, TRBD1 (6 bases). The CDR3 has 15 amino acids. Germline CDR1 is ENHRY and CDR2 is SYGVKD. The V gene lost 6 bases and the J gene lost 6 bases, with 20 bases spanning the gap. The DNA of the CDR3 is TGTGCCATCAGCGGGAGTGGGGTACAGGGTCATGGCTACACCTTC. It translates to CAISGSGVQGHGYTF.

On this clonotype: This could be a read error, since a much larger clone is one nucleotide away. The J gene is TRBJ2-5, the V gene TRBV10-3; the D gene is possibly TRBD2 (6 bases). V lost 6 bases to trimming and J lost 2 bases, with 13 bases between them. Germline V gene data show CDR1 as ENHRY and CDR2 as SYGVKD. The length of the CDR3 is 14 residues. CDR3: CAIRTGGEQETQYF. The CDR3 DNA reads TGTGCCATCAGGACTGGCGGGGAGCAAGAGACCCAGTACTTC.

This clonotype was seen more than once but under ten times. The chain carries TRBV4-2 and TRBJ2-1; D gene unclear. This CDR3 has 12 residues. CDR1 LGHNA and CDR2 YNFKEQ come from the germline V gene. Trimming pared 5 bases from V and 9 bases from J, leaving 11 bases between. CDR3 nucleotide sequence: TGTGCCAGCAGCGTTTCTCTCACTGAGCAGTTCTTC. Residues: CASSVSLTEQFF.